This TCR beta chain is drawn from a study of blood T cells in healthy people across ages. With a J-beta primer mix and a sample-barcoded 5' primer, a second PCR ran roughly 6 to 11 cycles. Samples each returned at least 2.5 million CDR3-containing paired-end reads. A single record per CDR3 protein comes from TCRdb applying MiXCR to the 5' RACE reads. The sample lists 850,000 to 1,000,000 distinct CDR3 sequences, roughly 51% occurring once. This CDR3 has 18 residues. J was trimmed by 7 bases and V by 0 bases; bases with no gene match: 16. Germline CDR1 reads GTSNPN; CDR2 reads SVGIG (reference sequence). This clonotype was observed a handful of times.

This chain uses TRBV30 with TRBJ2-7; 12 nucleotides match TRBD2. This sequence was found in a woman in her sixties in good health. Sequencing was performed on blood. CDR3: CAWSVETSGSRIRNEQYF. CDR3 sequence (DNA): TGTGCCTGGAGTGTCGAGACTAGCGGGAGTAGGATTAGGAATGAGCAGTACTTC. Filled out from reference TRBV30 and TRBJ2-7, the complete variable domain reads SQTIHQWPATLVQPVGSPLSLECTVEGTSNPNLYWYRQAAGRGLQLLFYSVGIGQISSEVPQNLSASRPQDRQFILSSKKLLLSDSGFYLCAWSVETSGSRIRNEQYFGPGTRLTVT.